This TCR beta chain derives from a study of CD8 T cells in Susac syndrome. With random hexamers, reverse transcription was performed on about 0.45 to 1 ug of RNA. MiXCR was run by TCRdb on the immunoSEQ multiplex PCR reads, yielding one entry per CDR3 protein. The sample lists fewer than 85,000 distinct CDR3 sequences; approximately 93% were seen once. CD8+ and CD4+ T cells taken from blood had their TCR beta sequenced. Negative isolation yielded the CD8+ and CD4+ T cells, while FACS enriched the TEMRA cells. General study points: By the study's own acknowledgment, its TCR sequencing and HLA analysis included relatively few individuals.

Turning to this clonotype: The antigen remains unidentified.

In germline, CDR1 is KGHSH, CDR2 LQKENI. Trimming removed 3 bases at V and 1 base at J, with 7 bases between. This CDR3 is built from 13 residues. The rearrangement joins TRBV18 to TRBJ2-7; no clear D gene. The receptor's source is a human donor with Susac syndrome. Sequencing was performed on CD8+ T cells from PBMCs. CDR3 DNA: TGTGCCAGCTCACCGACGGATTCCTACGAGCAGTACTTC. This sequence encodes CASSPTDSYEQYF. Drawing the rest from reference TRBV18 and TRBJ2-7, the complete variable domain is NAGVMQNPRHLVRRRGQEARLRCSPMKGHSHVYWYRQLPEEGLKFMVYLQKENIIDESGMPKERFSAEFPKEGPSILRIQQVVRGDSAAYFCASSPTDSYEQYFGPGTRLTVT.